Listed here are 17 T cell receptor beta chains from one sample, sequenced in a study of blood T cell repertoires in COVID-19. TCRdb keeps only in-frame clones here, not all; method: immunoSEQ multiplex PCR. The sample contains about 220,000 clones, roughly 85% of which appear only once. The specimen was peripheral blood. These TCRs come from a woman in her 70s with COVID-19, enrolled during active disease.

The chain is built from TRBV4-3 and TRBJ2-1, with D uncertain. Trimming stripped 0 bases from V and 7 bases from J, with 16 bases between. Germline-derived CDR1 and CDR2 are LGHNA and YSLEER. The CDR3 has 16 amino acids. CDR3 nucleotides: TGCGCCAGCAGCCAAGAAAGGAGAGTCCTATGGAATGAGCAGTTCTTC. It translates to CASSQERRVLWNEQFF.

The CDR3 bases are TGTGCCAGTAGTATACCCGATCAGCCCCAGCATTTT. As protein: CASSIPDQPQHF. The gene calls are TRBV19 and TRBJ1-5; D is unclear. Trimming removed 2 bases from V and 5 bases from J, with 4 bases in between. The germline V gene has CDR1 LNHDA and CDR2 SQIVND (reference sequence). This CDR3 spans 12 amino acids.

V is TRBV7-2 and J is TRBJ1-1, with D possibly being TRBD1 (5 bases). The CDR3 totals 17 residues. V was pared by 2 bases and J by 4 bases, with 20 bases between. Germline assignment: CDR1 SGHTA and CDR2 FQGNSA. The CDR3 here is CASSLYPRKDNITEAFF. Written as DNA, the CDR3 is TGTGCCAGCAGCTTATATCCCCGGAAGGACAATATCACTGAAGCTTTCTTT.

This clone was seen just once. This rearrangement joins TRBV7-2 to TRBJ2-7; perhaps TRBD2 as D (6 bases). This CDR3 has 14 amino acids. Germline lookup yields CDR1 SGHTA and CDR2 FQGNSA. The germline V and J ends were trimmed by 4 bases and 5 bases, with 15 bases remaining between them. In DNA form, the CDR3 reads TGTGCCAGCAGCTGGGACTTGCTTCAGGACGAGCAGTACTTC. Protein sequence: CASSWDLLQDEQYF.

This chain joins TRBV15 and TRBJ1-1; D gene ambiguous. Germline CDR1 reads LNHNV; CDR2 reads YYDKDF (reference sequence). The ends were cut back, 3 bases at V and 7 bases at J, with 6 bases in the middle. CDR3 length: 11 residues. This chain's CDR3 is CATSRRGEAFF. CDR3 bases: TGTGCCACCAGCAGGCGGGGTGAAGCTTTCTTT.

This CDR3 is CASSEFQGNTGELFF. CDR3 DNA sequence: TGTGCCAGCAGTGAATTTCAGGGGAACACCGGGGAGCTGTTTTTT. The rearrangement joins TRBV2 to TRBJ2-2; tentative D call: TRBD1 (5 bases). Germline CDR1 reads SNHLY; CDR2 reads FYNNEI. The V end lost 2 bases, the J end lost 1 base, and 8 bases lay between the germline ends. The CDR3 runs 15 residues.

This clone was seen many times. This chain connects TRBV6-2 or TRBV6-3 to TRBJ1-2; 9 bases line up with TRBD1. Germline CDR1 and CDR2: MNHEY and SVGEGT. The CDR3 runs 16 residues. V was pared by 2 bases and J by 6 bases, with 10 bases of the junction left unmatched. CDR3 sequence (DNA): TGTGCCAGCAGTTACCACCCGGGGACAGGGCGAGATGGCTACACCTTC. The encoded protein is CASSYHPGTGRDGYTF.

This chain links TRBV19 with TRBJ1-2; perhaps TRBD1 as D (5 bases). Trimming shortened V by 3 bases and J by 5 bases, and 16 bases separated the two germline ends. The CDR3 covers 15 residues. Germline CDR1 is LNHDA and CDR2 is SQIVND (reference sequence). CDR3 nucleotides: TGTGCCAGTAGTATGGGGCGGGGCACACGATATGGCTACACCTTC. This encodes CASSMGRGTRYGYTF.

The genes are TRBV7-6 and TRBJ2-2; TRBD2 agrees at 7 bases. CDR3 length: 15 amino acids. Germline loops: CDR1 SGHVS, CDR2 FNYEAQ. The V and J ends lost 5 bases and 5 bases, in that order; junction bases with no gene match: 8. CDR3 protein: CASSLSGEGTGELFF. CDR3 in DNA: TGTGCCAGCAGCCTCAGCGGGGAAGGGACCGGGGAGCTGTTTTTT.

The V gene is TRBV7-9, the J gene TRBJ2-5; D possibly corresponds to TRBD1 (5 bases). The V gene lost 4 bases and the J gene lost 5 bases, with 14 bases spanning the gap. CDR1 and CDR2 (germline): SEHNR, FQNEAQ (reference sequence). This CDR3 contains 14 residues. CDR3 bases: TGTGCCAGCAGCTCGAAAGGACCAGGGGAGACCCAGTACTTC. Encoded protein: CASSSKGPGETQYF.

The chain combines TRBV5-8 with TRBJ2-5; 9 nucleotides agree with TRBD2. V lost 2 bases to trimming and J lost 1 base; unmatched junction nucleotides: 3. CDR1 and CDR2 (germline): SGHTS, YDEGEE. The CDR3 contains 15 residues. CDR3 sequence (DNA): TGTGCCAGCAGCTTAGATAGCGGGGGCCAAGAGACCCAGTACTTC. Protein: CASSLDSGGQETQYF.

This chain connects TRBV15 to TRBJ1-1; weak D call: TRBD1 (5 bases). Germline CDR1 is LNHNV and CDR2 is YYDKDF (reference sequence). The CDR3 runs to 14 residues. V lost 0 bases and J 6 bases, leaving 11 bases between the germline ends. Here the CDR3 reads CATSREPGLAEAFF. CDR3 bases: TGTGCCACCAGCAGAGAGCCAGGGTTAGCTGAAGCTTTCTTT.

CDR3 DNA sequence: TGTGCCAGCAGCCAAGGTCCAGGCCCCAGCACAGATACGCAGTATTTT. Protein product: CASSQGPGPSTDTQYF. The V gene is TRBV3-1 (or the pseudogene TRBV3-2), the J gene TRBJ2-3; D ambiguous. Trimming stripped 1 base from V and 0 bases from J, with 11 bases between. The CDR3 totals 16 residues. The germline V gene has CDR1 LGHDT and CDR2 YNNKEL (reference sequence).

The chain is built from TRBV11-3 and TRBJ1-1; D ambiguous. The V end lost 1 base, the J end lost 6 bases, and 15 bases lay between the germline ends. The CDR3 sequence is 15 residues long. In germline, CDR1 is SGHNT, CDR2 YENEEA. CDR3 in DNA: TGTGCCAGCAGCTTAGCTGTCGCGGCATACTCTGAAGCTTTCTTT. Protein: CASSLAVAAYSEAFF.

The chain couples TRBV5-1 to TRBJ1-6; D uncertain. The CDR3 has 17 amino acids. Germline CDR1 is SGHRS and CDR2 is YFSETQ. The V end lost 4 bases, the J end lost 0 bases, and 14 bases lay between the germline ends. Here the CDR3 DNA reads TGCGCCAGCAGCCCTGGAGGGTCCAGCTCCTATAATTCACCCCTCCACTTT. As protein: CASSPGGSSSYNSPLHF. Filled out from reference TRBV5-1 and TRBJ1-6, the complete variable domain reads KAGVTQTPRYLIKTRGQQVTLSCSPISGHRSVSWYQQTPGQGLQFLFEYFSETQRNKGNFPGRFSGRQFSNSRSEMNVSTLELGDSALYLCASSPGGSSSYNSPLHFGNGTRLTVT.

V usage is TRBV3-1 (or the pseudogene TRBV3-2) and J usage is TRBJ2-1; TRBD2 agrees at 8 bases. The CDR3 consists of 17 residues. Trimming at V came to 0 bases and at J to 7 bases, leaving 11 bases not matched to a gene. CDR1 is LGHDT, CDR2 YNNKEL, per germline (reference sequence). The CDR3 bases are TGTGCCAGCAGCCAAGAACGAGCGGGAGTCCACATAAATGAGCAGTTCTTC. Translated, it gives CASSQERAGVHINEQFF.

The J gene is TRBJ2-7, the V gene TRBV5-1, with 10 bases aligning to TRBD1. The CDR3 spans 14 residues. The junction had 6 bases not matched to a gene; V was cut back by 5 bases and J by 4 bases. In germline, CDR1 is SGHRS, CDR2 YFSETQ. CDR3 sequence: CASRFGTGVYEQYF. The DNA for the CDR3 is TGCGCCAGCAGATTCGGGACAGGGGTATACGAGCAGTACTTC.